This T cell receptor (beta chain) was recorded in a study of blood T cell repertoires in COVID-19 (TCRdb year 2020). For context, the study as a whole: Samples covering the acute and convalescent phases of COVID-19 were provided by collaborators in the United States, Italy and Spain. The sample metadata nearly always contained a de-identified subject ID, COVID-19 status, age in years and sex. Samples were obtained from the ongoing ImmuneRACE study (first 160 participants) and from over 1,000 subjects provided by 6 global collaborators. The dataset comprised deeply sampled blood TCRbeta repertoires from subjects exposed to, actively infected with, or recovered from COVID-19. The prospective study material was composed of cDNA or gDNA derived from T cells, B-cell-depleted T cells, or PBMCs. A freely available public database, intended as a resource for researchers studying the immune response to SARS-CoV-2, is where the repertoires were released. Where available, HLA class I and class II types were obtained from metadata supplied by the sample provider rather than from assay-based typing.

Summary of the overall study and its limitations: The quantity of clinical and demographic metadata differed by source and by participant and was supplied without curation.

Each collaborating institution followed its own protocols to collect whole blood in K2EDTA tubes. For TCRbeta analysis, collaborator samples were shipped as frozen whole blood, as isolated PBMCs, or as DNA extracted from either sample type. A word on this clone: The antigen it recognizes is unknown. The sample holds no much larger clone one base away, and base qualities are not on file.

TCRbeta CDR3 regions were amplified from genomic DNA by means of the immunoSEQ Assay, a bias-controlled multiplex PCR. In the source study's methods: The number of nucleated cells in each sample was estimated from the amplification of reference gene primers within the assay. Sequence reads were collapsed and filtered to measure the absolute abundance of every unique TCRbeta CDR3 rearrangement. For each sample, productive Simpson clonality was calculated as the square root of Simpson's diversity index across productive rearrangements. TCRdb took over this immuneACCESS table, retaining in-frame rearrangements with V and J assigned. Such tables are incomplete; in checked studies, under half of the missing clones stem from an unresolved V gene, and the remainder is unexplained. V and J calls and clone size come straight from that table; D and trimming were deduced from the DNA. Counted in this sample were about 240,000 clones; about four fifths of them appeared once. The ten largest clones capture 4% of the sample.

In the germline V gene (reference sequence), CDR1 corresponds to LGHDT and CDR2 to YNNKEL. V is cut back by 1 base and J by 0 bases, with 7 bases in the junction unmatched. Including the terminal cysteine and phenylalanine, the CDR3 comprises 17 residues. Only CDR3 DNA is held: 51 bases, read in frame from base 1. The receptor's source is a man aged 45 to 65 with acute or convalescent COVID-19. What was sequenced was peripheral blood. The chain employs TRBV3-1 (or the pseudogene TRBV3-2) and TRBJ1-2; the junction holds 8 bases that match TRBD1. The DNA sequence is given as TGTGCCAGCAGCCAAGCCGGGACAGGTCCCTCTAACTATGGCTACACCTTC. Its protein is CASSQAGTGPSNYGYTF.